Shown below are 23 T cell receptor beta chains from a single sample sequenced in a study of Graves' ophthalmopathy and Graves' hyperthyroidism. RNA transcripts were the source from which TCR beta CDR3 regions were amplified. HTBI primers were used in a first-round RT-PCR, which preceded a second-round multiplex PCR. TCRdb called the multiplex PCR reads again in MiXCR, with one record for every CDR3 protein. This sample yields 400,000 or so distinct CDR3 sequences, of which 15% are seen a single time; about 7% belongs to the top ten. Sequenced material: peripheral blood. The receptors were sampled from a woman aged 18-35 years with stable Graves' hyperthyroidism.

The rearrangement joins TRBV2 to TRBJ2-2; D not certain. There are 14 residues in the CDR3. Germline CDR1 is SNHLY and CDR2 is FYNNEI. V gave up 8 bases and J gave up 2 bases, with 12 bases separating them. CDR3 nucleotides: TGTGCCAGCCGATCAAGTGCCAACACCGGGGAGCTGTTTTTT. Translated, it gives CASRSSANTGELFF.

The table lists this clonotype with many counts. This chain uses TRBV27 with TRBJ1-2; D possibly corresponds to TRBD1 (5 bases). V lost 5 bases to trimming and J lost 1 base, with 11 bases between them. This CDR3 contains 14 residues. Germline values: CDR1 MNHEY, CDR2 SMNVEV (reference sequence). CDR3 sequence reads: CASSAIDSNYGYTF. CDR3 sequence (DNA): TGTGCCAGCAGTGCCATCGACAGTAACTATGGCTACACCTTC.

In its sample, this clonotype was seen many times. The chain uses TRBV20-1 and TRBJ2-5; 8 bases match TRBD1. The germline CDR1 and CDR2 sequences are DFQATT and SNEGSKA (reference sequence). This CDR3 is 15 amino acids long. J gave up 4 bases and V 6 bases, and 13 bases lay outside the gene matches. The CDR3 nucleotides are TGCAGTGCAGCTAGACAGGGGTCGGTATCAGAGACCCAGTACTTC. Amino acid sequence: CSAARQGSVSETQYF.

This clonotype was counted many times. The chain has TRBV19 and TRBJ2-5, with TRBD2 matching over 14 bases. CDR3 size: 16 residues. The germline V gene encodes CDR1 LNHDA and CDR2 SQIVND (reference sequence). The J segment lost 4 bases and the V segment lost 5 bases, leaving 6 bases of the junction unmatched. DNA for the CDR3: TGTGCCAGTAGTCCTGGGACTAGCGGGGGTCGAGAGACCCAGTACTTC. It translates to CASSPGTSGGRETQYF.

This clonotype was seen only a few times. This rearrangement joins TRBV5-6 to TRBJ2-7, with a weak D call TRBD1 (6 bases). The CDR3 length is 13 residues. CDR1 SGHDT and CDR2 YYEEEE come from the germline V gene. V gave up 4 bases and J gave up 3 bases, with 11 bases separating them. In nucleotides, the CDR3 is TGTGCCAGCAGCCTACAGGGATTCTACGAGCAGTACTTC. Amino acids: CASSLQGFYEQYF. Looking up the rest from reference TRBV5-6 and TRBJ2-7 gives the full variable domain: DAGVTQSPTHLIKTRGQQVTLRCSPKSGHDTVSWYQQALGQGPQFIFQYYEEEERQRGNFPDRFSGHQFPNYSSELNVNALLLGDSALYLCASSLQGFYEQYFGPGTRLTVT.

This clonotype came up many times. One junction end disagrees with the germline gene, perhaps due to a read error. The V gene is TRBV7-9, the J gene TRBJ1-1; D remains ambiguous. The CDR3 loop spans 11 amino acids. Germline assignment: CDR1 SEHNR and CDR2 FQNEAQ (reference sequence). The CDR3 DNA sequence: TGCGCCAGCAGCCGGGGAGCTGAAGCTTTCTTT. Translation: CASSRGAEAFF.

This clonotype has ten or more counts. V usage is TRBV11-3 and J usage is TRBJ1-1; D gene ambiguous. The CDR3 has 14 amino acids. The germline V and J ends were trimmed by 4 bases and 1 base, with 10 bases remaining between them. Germline lookup yields CDR1 SGHNT and CDR2 YENEEA. The CDR3 is CASSSGPQNTEAFF. The DNA for the CDR3 is TGTGCCAGCAGCTCGGGCCCACAGAACACTGAAGCTTTCTTT.

For this clonotype: This clone may be a read error of a much larger clone one base away. The rearrangement uses TRBV19 and TRBJ1-1; D unclear. This CDR3 has 14 amino acids. V dropped 5 bases and J dropped 3 bases, with 13 bases sitting between them. CDR1 LNHDA and CDR2 SQIVND come from the germline V gene (reference sequence). Here the CDR3 DNA reads TGTGCCAGTAGTCCGGGAGGGTGGTACACTGAAGCTTTCTTT. Residues: CASSPGGWYTEAFF.

This clonotype appeared many times. CDR3 protein: CASSLLTGEGGYTF. DNA for the CDR3: TGTGCCAGCAGTTTGTTGACAGGGGAGGGGGGCTACACCTTC. The chain uses TRBV27 and TRBJ1-2; 8 bases align to TRBD1. The CDR3 is 14 amino acids. Trimming cost V 3 bases and J 8 bases; bases outside gene matches: 8. CDR1 and CDR2 from the germline V gene are MNHEY and SMNVEV (reference sequence).

This clonotype has a count of ten or more. The chain carries TRBV5-1 and TRBJ1-5; D might be TRBD1 (6 bases). CDR3 length equals 14 residues. Trimming removed 6 bases from V and 5 bases from J, with 15 bases in between. Germline CDR1 reads SGHRS; CDR2 reads YFSETQ. The CDR3 nucleotides read TGCGCCAGCACACCAGGGAGGGGGGATCAGCCCCAGCATTTT. Its translation is CASTPGRGDQPQHF.

This clonotype was seen repeatedly, ten times or more. The chain is built from TRBV12-3 or TRBV12-4 and TRBJ2-7; D uncertain. This CDR3 has 14 amino acids. The V end lost 5 bases, the J end lost 3 bases, and 14 bases lay between the germline ends. CDR3 in DNA: TGTGCCAGCAGTGAAATGGGCGTATACTACGAGCAGTACTTC. This encodes CASSEMGVYYEQYF.

This clonotype was observed at least ten times. V gene TRBV6-1 combines with J gene TRBJ2-5; TRBD2 aligns across 10 bases. The CDR3 consists of 17 residues. V was clipped by 6 bases and J by 5 bases; unmatched bases: 15. Germline V CDR1 and CDR2: MNHNS, SASEGT. The CDR3 DNA reads as TGTGCCAGCAGACCGCTAGCGGGGGCCCGCGCCGGGGAGACCCAGTACTTC. Amino acids: CASRPLAGARAGETQYF.

This clonotype was counted many times. The rearrangement joins TRBV6-2 or TRBV6-3 to TRBJ2-2; no definite D call. The germline CDR1 and CDR2 sequences are MNHEY and SVGEGT. CDR3 length: 12 amino acids. Trimming removed 6 bases at V and 1 base at J, with 3 bases between. The CDR3 DNA sequence: TGTGCCAGCAGACGGAACACCGGGGAGCTGTTTTTT. Protein: CASRRNTGELFF.

This clonotype was picked up a small number of times. The V and J genes are TRBV6-5 and TRBJ1-6; D might be TRBD1 (6 bases). This CDR3 is 18 amino acids long. The germline CDR1 and CDR2 sequences are MNHEY and SVGAGI. Trimming took off 4 bases at V and 6 bases at J, with 22 bases between the two ends. CDR3 in DNA: TGTGCCAGCAGTTGGGCCGGCGGGGGCTTATCCGGTAATTCACCCCTCCACTTT. Protein sequence: CASSWAGGGLSGNSPLHF.

Ten or more counts support this clonotype. This chain links TRBV6-5 with TRBJ2-2, with 11 bases fitting TRBD1. This CDR3 spans 14 amino acids. Germline CDR1 is MNHEY and CDR2 is SVGAGI. Trimming at V came to 8 bases and at J to 5 bases, leaving 4 bases not matched to a gene. CDR3 loop: CASAGTGGTGELFF. CDR3 nucleotide sequence: TGTGCCAGCGCCGGGACAGGGGGAACCGGGGAGCTGTTTTTT.

Worth noting for this clonotype: A much larger clone differs from this one at a single base, so this may be a read error. The V and J genes are TRBV29-1 and TRBJ1-1; the D gene is possibly TRBD1 (6 bases). This CDR3 has 15 residues. Trimming stripped 4 bases from V and 5 bases from J, with 20 bases between. Per germline, CDR1 SQVTM and CDR2 ANQGSEA. CDR3 coding DNA: TGCAGCGTTGCTTTTGAGGGGGGGACTTGGACTGAAGCTTTCTTT. Residues: CSVAFEGGTWTEAFF.

In this sample, this clonotype turned up many times. The rearrangement uses TRBV20-1 and TRBJ2-7; the D is unclear. CDR1 DFQATT and CDR2 SNEGSKA come from the germline V gene (reference sequence). V was trimmed by 2 bases and J by 5 bases, leaving 7 bases between them. The CDR3 runs 11 residues. The CDR3 DNA reads TGCAGTGCTAGAATCGGCCACGAGCAGTACTTC. It codes for CSARIGHEQYF.

This clonotype was seen repeatedly, ten times or more. The J gene is TRBJ1-6, the V gene TRBV4-1, with D unclear. This CDR3 is built from 15 residues. Trimming shortened V by 7 bases and J by 5 bases, and 15 bases separated the two germline ends. Germline assignment: CDR1 MGHRA and CDR2 YSYEKL. This chain's CDR3 is CASTLYSINNSPLHF. As DNA, the CDR3 is TGCGCCAGCACCCTTTACAGTATCAATAATTCACCCCTCCACTTT.

This clonotype was observed at least ten times. The rearrangement joins TRBV24-1 to TRBJ1-2, with TRBD1 identical over 9 bases. Germline V gene lookup returns CDR1 KGHDR and CDR2 SFDVKD. This CDR3 contains 15 residues. After removal of 3 bases from V and 3 bases from J, the junction contained 4 bases not matched to a gene. Here the CDR3 reads CATSDSDRGYYGYTF. As DNA, the CDR3 is TGTGCCACCAGTGATAGCGACAGGGGGTACTATGGCTACACCTTC.

The J gene is TRBJ2-2, the V gene TRBV5-1; D is ambiguous. The V end lost 4 bases, the J end lost 5 bases, and 9 bases lay between the germline ends. The germline V gene has CDR1 SGHRS and CDR2 YFSETQ. CDR3 length: 13 amino acids. The CDR3 loop is CASSTLSTGELFF. The CDR3, as DNA: TGCGCCAGCAGCACCCTAAGTACCGGGGAGCTGTTTTTT.

In this sample, this clonotype turned up many times. The chain carries TRBV15 and TRBJ1-1; D is unclear. Trimming shortened V by 1 base and J by 1 base, and 4 bases separated the two germline ends. Germline values: CDR1 LNHNV, CDR2 YYDKDF (reference sequence). This CDR3 is built from 13 residues. CDR3 residues: CATSRVSNTEAFF. For the CDR3, the DNA is TGTGCCACCAGCAGAGTCTCGAACACTGAAGCTTTCTTT.

This clonotype came up a few times. The J gene is TRBJ1-2, the V gene TRBV7-6, with 9 bases matching TRBD1. CDR1 is SGHVS and CDR2 is FNYEAQ in the germline V gene. This CDR3 spans 18 amino acids. The V gene end was trimmed by 1 base and the J gene end by 4 bases; junction bases not matched to a gene: 13. The DNA for the CDR3 is TGTGCCAGCAGCTTAGGTGATGGACTGGGACAGGGCTTCTATGGCTACACCTTC. It yields the protein CASSLGDGLGQGFYGYTF.

To note about this clonotype: At one end the junction does not follow the germline gene, possibly because of a read error. The rearrangement joins TRBV6-5 to TRBJ1-5; D not certain. Germline V gene sequence: CDR1 MNHEY, CDR2 SVGAGI. This CDR3 comprises 13 residues. CDR3 region: CASSLSAGQPQQF. The CDR3 region has the DNA TGTGCCAGCAGTTTGTCAGCCGGTCAGCCCCAGCAGTTT.